One sample yielded the 30 T cell receptor beta chains listed below, sequenced in a study. TCRdb re-derived calls from the 5' RACE reads in MiXCR, one entry per CDR3 protein. Of just over 60,000 distinct CDR3 sequences listed, just under 30% are singletons. The sample taken for sequencing was tumor-infiltrating naive CD4+ T cells sorted from the breast tumor. Subset defined: naive CD4+ T cells, CD4+CD45RA+CD25-. These TCRs come from a female donor with breast cancer.

This chain links TRBV7-2 with TRBJ1-1, with D uncertain. The length of the CDR3 is 15 residues. The V end lost 1 base, the J end lost 4 bases, and 13 bases lay between the germline ends. Germline-derived CDR1 and CDR2 are SGHTA and FQGNSA. In nucleotides, the CDR3 is TGTGCCAGCAGCTTAGGTAGCAGGTTGTCCACTGAAGCTTTCTTT. Encoded protein: CASSLGSRLSTEAFF.

The chain links TRBV5-5 to TRBJ1-4; 7 positions agree with TRBD1. V dropped 1 base and J dropped 7; count of bases not matched to a gene: 16. This CDR3 contains 18 residues. The V gene's germline CDR1 is SGHKS and CDR2 YYEKEE (reference sequence). The CDR3: CASSLRLRLMAGGEKLFF. CDR3 DNA sequence: TGTGCCAGCAGCTTGAGACTTCGGTTAATGGCAGGGGGTGAAAAACTGTTTTTT.

The V and J genes are TRBV12-3 or TRBV12-4 and TRBJ2-1, with 7 bases matching TRBD1. V lost 5 bases and J lost 10; bases outside the gene matches: 5. The CDR3 extends over 12 amino acids. The CDR3 nucleotides read TGTGCCAGCAGTCGAGGGGGCGTGGAGCAGTTCTTC. Protein product: CASSRGGVEQFF.

The chain recombines TRBV20-1 with TRBJ2-7; 14 nucleotides match TRBD2. This CDR3 spans 16 amino acids. In germline, CDR1 is DFQATT, CDR2 SNEGSKA (reference sequence). Trimming took 2 bases from V and 6 from J; bases not matched to a gene: 9. CDR3 coding DNA: TGCAGTGCTAGACTGACTAGCGGGAGGGTGTTCGGCGAGCAGTACTTC. It yields the protein CSARLTSGRVFGEQYF.

This clonotype came up a few times. The chain has TRBV19 and TRBJ2-7; D call uncertain. Germline loops: CDR1 LNHDA, CDR2 SQIVND (reference sequence). V dropped 0 bases and J dropped 0 bases, with 3 bases sitting between them. The length of the CDR3 is 13 residues. CDR3 nucleotide sequence: TGTGCCAGTAGTATAGAGATCTCCTACGAGCAGTACTTC. Amino acid sequence: CASSIEISYEQYF.

The chain uses TRBV10-3 and TRBJ2-1; D possibly corresponds to TRBD1 (6 bases). The CDR3 contains 12 residues. Germline lookup yields CDR1 ENHRY and CDR2 SYGVKD. V lost 4 bases, J lost 10 bases, and 11 bases lay in between. CDR3 amino acids: CAISVNRDEQFF. CDR3 coding DNA: TGTGCCATCAGTGTAAACAGGGACGAGCAGTTCTTC.

The V gene is TRBV20-1, the J gene TRBJ1-1; the D gene is possibly TRBD1 (5 bases). V was clipped by 3 bases and J by 4 bases, with 15 bases between them. There are 14 residues in the CDR3. Germline values: CDR1 DFQATT, CDR2 SNEGSKA (reference sequence). CDR3 bases: TGCAGTGCTAGCACGGGACGGAGGGTCACTGAAGCTTTCTTT. Residues: CSASTGRRVTEAFF.

CDR3 sequence reads: CASSLRQVLSYEQYF. The CDR3 DNA sequence: TGTGCCAGCAGCTTAAGACAGGTTCTGTCCTACGAGCAGTACTTC. V is TRBV5-6 and J is TRBJ2-7; D is possibly TRBD1 (6 bases). V lost 2 bases, J lost 1 base, and 13 bases lay in between. This CDR3 is built from 15 residues. Germline assignment: CDR1 SGHDT and CDR2 YYEEEE.

This clonotype was recorded a few times. V and J are TRBV20-1 and TRBJ2-1; D gene unclear. The CDR3 contains 16 residues. With 5 bases removed from V and 7 bases from J, the gap between germline ends came to 24 bases. The germline V gene has CDR1 DFQATT and CDR2 SNEGSKA (reference sequence). CDR3 nucleotide sequence: TGCAGTGCTGGCCTAGATAGACCGACACCTCGGAATGAGCAGTTCTTC. Translating gives CSAGLDRPTPRNEQFF.

In this sample, this clonotype turned up many times. The chain links TRBV7-3 to TRBJ2-1; a possible D gene is TRBD2 (5 bases). This CDR3 is 14 amino acids long. In germline, CDR1 is SGHTA, CDR2 FQGTGA. Trimming took 1 base from V and 4 from J, leaving 8 bases between them. The CDR3 coding sequence is TGTGCCAGCAGCTTAATGGGGAGTTACAATGAGCAGTTCTTC. As protein: CASSLMGSYNEQFF.

This rearrangement joins TRBV20-1 to TRBJ1-1; D uncertain. Germline CDR1 and CDR2: DFQATT and SNEGSKA (reference sequence). The CDR3 consists of 11 residues. V shed 2 bases and J shed 8 bases, with 9 bases lying between them. This chain's CDR3 is CSARHSREAFF. In DNA form, the CDR3 reads TGCAGTGCTAGACATTCCAGGGAAGCTTTCTTT.

This clonotype has more than one count but fewer than ten. This chain connects TRBV7-9 to TRBJ2-7, with 10 positions matching TRBD2. Germline V gene data show CDR1 as SEHNR and CDR2 as FQNEAQ (reference sequence). This CDR3 has 14 amino acids. Trimming at V came to 4 bases and at J to 8 bases, leaving 8 bases not matched to a gene. The CDR3 DNA is TGTGCCAGCAGCTCCACTAGCGGGGTTGTCAAGCAGTACTTC. It translates to CASSSTSGVVKQYF.

V is TRBV5-4 and J is TRBJ2-3, with 8 positions matching TRBD2. This CDR3 is built from 17 residues. After removal of 4 bases from V and 5 bases from J, the junction contained 15 bases not matched to a gene. The germline gives CDR1 SGHNT, CDR2 YYREEE (reference sequence). CDR3 nucleotides: TGTGCCAGCAGCCGTGGGGCCTTACGGGGGGGCTTAGATACGCAGTATTTT. As protein: CASSRGALRGGLDTQYF.

This clonotype was detected a few times. The chain is built from TRBV5-8 and TRBJ2-3; 11 nucleotides align to TRBD2. V was clipped by 1 base and J by 6 bases; unmatched bases: 16. Germline V gene lookup returns CDR1 SGHTS and CDR2 YDEGEE. This CDR3 has 19 residues. CDR3 bases: TGTGCCAGCAGCTTGCTTTCGACTAGCGGGGTGTTGGCAGCTGATACGCAGTATTTT. Translating gives CASSLLSTSGVLAADTQYF.

V is TRBV6-5 and J is TRBJ2-4; 7 bases fit TRBD1. This CDR3 contains 14 residues. V lost 8 bases, J lost 4 bases, and 8 bases stayed unmatched. CDR1 and CDR2 (germline): MNHEY, SVGAGI. This CDR3 reads CASRPGQLKNIQYF. The CDR3 DNA is TGTGCCAGCCGGCCGGGACAGCTAAAAAACATTCAGTACTTC.

The CDR3 DNA sequence: TGCAGTGCTAGAGATAGGACTAGCGGAGACATTCAGTACTTC. Amino acids: CSARDRTSGDIQYF. This chain uses TRBV20-1 with TRBJ2-4; 10 bases agree with TRBD2. V gave up 0 bases and J gave up 8 bases; unmatched junction bases: 4. CDR3 length: 14 amino acids. Germline values: CDR1 DFQATT, CDR2 SNEGSKA (reference sequence).

This clonotype was detected many times. V and J are TRBV12-3 or TRBV12-4 and TRBJ1-1, with D perhaps TRBD1 (5 bases). Trimming removed 5 bases from V and 5 bases from J, with 18 bases in between. The CDR3 consists of 15 residues. CDR3 nucleotide sequence: TGTGCCAGCAGTCCTTTTCGGGACGCCCCGACTGAAGCTTTCTTT. It yields the protein CASSPFRDAPTEAFF.

The chain is built from TRBV7-3 and TRBJ1-1; D ambiguous. The germline V and J ends were trimmed by 5 bases and 3 bases, with 10 bases remaining between them. The CDR3 sequence is 13 residues long. Germline V gives CDR1 SGHTA, CDR2 FQGTGA. The CDR3 is CASSQQAHTEAFF. Written as DNA, the CDR3 is TGTGCCAGCAGCCAACAAGCGCACACTGAAGCTTTCTTT.

This clonotype was seen a handful of times. This may arise from a read error, as a much more abundant clone is one base away. The rearrangement uses TRBV6-6 and TRBJ1-2, with 7 bases matching TRBD1. The CDR3 is 13 amino acids. V lost 6 bases to trimming and J lost 7 bases; unmatched junction nucleotides: 8. Germline V lookup: CDR1 MNHNY, CDR2 SVGAGI (reference sequence). This chain's CDR3 is CASSRDSQCGYTF. The CDR3, as DNA: TGTGCCAGCAGCCGGGACAGCCAGTGTGGCTACACCTTC.

This chain joins TRBV3-1 and TRBJ2-1; 7 bases agree with TRBD1. Germline-derived CDR1 and CDR2 are LGHDT and YNNKEL (reference sequence). This CDR3 region has 14 residues. The trim removed 4 bases at V and 5 bases at J, leaving 5 bases unmatched. The CDR3 sequence: CASSLGTVHNEQFF. The DNA of the CDR3 is TGTGCCAGCAGCCTTGGGACAGTCCACAATGAGCAGTTCTTC.

The J gene is TRBJ1-1, the V gene TRBV6-5, with D maybe TRBD1 (5 bases). Germline V gene data show CDR1 as MNHEY and CDR2 as SVGAGI. V lost 6 bases to trimming and J lost 4 bases, with 12 bases between them. The CDR3 consists of 13 residues. The DNA of the CDR3 is TGTGCCAGCAGCCAGGGTTTCGGCACTGAAGCTTTCTTT. This sequence encodes CASSQGFGTEAFF.

The V call is TRBV20-1, the J call TRBJ1-2; D possibly corresponds to TRBD1 (5 bases). There are 14 residues in the CDR3. Trimming removed 0 bases at V and 6 bases at J, with 14 bases between. The germline CDR1 and CDR2 sequences are DFQATT and SNEGSKA (reference sequence). The CDR3 bases are TGCAGTGCTAGAGAATTTACGGGCAGGGATGGCTACACCTTC. Its protein product is CSAREFTGRDGYTF.

This clonotype was seen at least ten times. This sequence joins TRBV12-3 or TRBV12-4 and TRBJ2-1; D ambiguous. The CDR3 contains 12 residues. V shed 6 bases and J shed 5 bases, with 8 bases lying between them. The CDR3 bases are TGTGCCAGCAGGAACCTGAACAATGAGCAGTTCTTC. Its translation: CASRNLNNEQFF.

The rearrangement joins TRBV20-1 to TRBJ2-3; 13 nucleotides match TRBD2. Looked up from germline, CDR1 is DFQATT and CDR2 is SNEGSKA (reference sequence). The CDR3 is 16 residues long. V shed 5 bases, J shed 1 base, and the junction held 6 bases outside the gene matches. The CDR3 sequence is CSALGLAGLGTDTQYF. For the CDR3, the DNA is TGCAGTGCTCTGGGACTAGCGGGACTCGGCACAGATACGCAGTATTTT.

This clonotype was picked up a small number of times. This chain connects TRBV6-1 to TRBJ2-2, with D possibly matching TRBD1 (6 bases). Germline values: CDR1 MNHNS, CDR2 SASEGT. Trimming shortened V by 6 bases and J by 7 bases, and 15 bases separated the two germline ends. The CDR3 is made up of 14 amino acids. The CDR3 sequence: CASRVPQGIGELFF. In nucleotides, the CDR3 is TGTGCCAGCAGGGTCCCACAGGGAATCGGGGAGCTGTTTTTT.

This clonotype has more than one count but fewer than ten. The chain carries TRBV6-2 or TRBV6-3 and TRBJ1-1; no firm D call. The CDR3 runs to 12 residues. Germline V gene lookup returns CDR1 MNHEY and CDR2 SVGEGT. The germline V and J ends were trimmed by 7 bases and 1 base, with 7 bases remaining between them. Here the CDR3 reads CASKRPNTEAFF. The DNA of the CDR3 is TGTGCCAGCAAGCGGCCGAACACTGAAGCTTTCTTT.

This clonotype has ten or more counts. The J gene is TRBJ2-7, the V gene TRBV6-5; possibly TRBD2 for D (5 bases). The CDR3 spans 17 residues. Trimming left V 6 bases short and J 3 bases short, with 24 bases between. The germline V gene encodes CDR1 MNHEY and CDR2 SVGAGI. In DNA, the CDR3 is TGTGCCAGCAGGAGGGAACCCGGGCCTCCCGCCGGCTACGAGCAGTACTTC. It is translated as CASRREPGPPAGYEQYF.

This clonotype has just a few counts. The V gene is TRBV20-1, the J gene TRBJ2-7; TRBD2 matches 10 bases. V lost 0 bases, J lost 3 bases, and 8 bases stayed unmatched. This CDR3 is built from 16 residues. The germline CDR1 and CDR2 sequences are DFQATT and SNEGSKA (reference sequence). Here the CDR3 DNA reads TGCAGTGCTAGAGACTTGTCTAGCGGGAGTTACTACGAGCAGTACTTC. Translation: CSARDLSSGSYYEQYF.

The rearrangement uses TRBV14 and TRBJ2-5, with 7 bases lining up with TRBD1. The J segment lost 4 bases and the V segment lost 3 bases, leaving 8 bases of the junction unmatched. CDR3 length: 15 amino acids. CDR1 and CDR2 from the germline V gene are SGHDN and FVKESK. DNA of the CDR3: TGTGCCAGCAGCCACCACACAGGGGTTCGAGAGACCCAGTACTTC. It codes for CASSHHTGVRETQYF.

The table lists this clonotype with a few counts. The chain recombines TRBV19 with TRBJ1-2; a possible D gene is TRBD1 (6 bases). The CDR3 covers 16 residues. V lost 5 bases, J lost 7 bases, and 23 bases lay in between. Germline CDR1 and CDR2: LNHDA and SQIVND (reference sequence). CDR3 amino acids: CASSAGYRAVGTGYTF. CDR3 bases: TGTGCCAGTAGTGCCGGTTACAGGGCTGTTGGAACTGGCTACACCTTC.